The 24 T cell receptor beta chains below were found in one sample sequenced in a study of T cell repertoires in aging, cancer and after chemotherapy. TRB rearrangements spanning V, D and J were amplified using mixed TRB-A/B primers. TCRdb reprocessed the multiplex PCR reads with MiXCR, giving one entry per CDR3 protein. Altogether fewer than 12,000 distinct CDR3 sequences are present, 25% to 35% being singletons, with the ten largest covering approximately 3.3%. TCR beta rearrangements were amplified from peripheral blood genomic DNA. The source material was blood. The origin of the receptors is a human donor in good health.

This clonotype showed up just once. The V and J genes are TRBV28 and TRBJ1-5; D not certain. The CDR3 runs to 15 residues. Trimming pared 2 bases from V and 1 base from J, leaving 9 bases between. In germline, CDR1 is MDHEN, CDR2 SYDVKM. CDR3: CASSLHQPSNQPQHF. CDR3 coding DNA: TGTGCCAGCAGTTTACACCAGCCGAGCAATCAGCCCCAGCATTTT.

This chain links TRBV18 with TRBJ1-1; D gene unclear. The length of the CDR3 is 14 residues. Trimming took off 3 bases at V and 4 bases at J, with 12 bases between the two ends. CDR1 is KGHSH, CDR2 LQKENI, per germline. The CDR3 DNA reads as TGTGCCAGCTCACCGCCCATCGGCGGCACTGAAGCTTTCTTT. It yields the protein CASSPPIGGTEAFF.

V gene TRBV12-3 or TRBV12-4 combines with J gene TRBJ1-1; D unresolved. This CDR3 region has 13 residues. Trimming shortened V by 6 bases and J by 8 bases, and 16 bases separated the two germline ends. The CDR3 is CASSVGFGPEAFF. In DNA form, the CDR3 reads TGTGCCAGCAGCGTAGGATTTGGGCCCGAAGCTTTCTTT.

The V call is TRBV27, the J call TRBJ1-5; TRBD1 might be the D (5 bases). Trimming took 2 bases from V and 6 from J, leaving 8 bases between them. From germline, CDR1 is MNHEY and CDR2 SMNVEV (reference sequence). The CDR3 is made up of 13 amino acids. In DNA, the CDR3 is TGTGCCAGCAGTTTAGAGGGGCGTCAGCCCCAGCATTTT. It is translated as CASSLEGRQPQHF.

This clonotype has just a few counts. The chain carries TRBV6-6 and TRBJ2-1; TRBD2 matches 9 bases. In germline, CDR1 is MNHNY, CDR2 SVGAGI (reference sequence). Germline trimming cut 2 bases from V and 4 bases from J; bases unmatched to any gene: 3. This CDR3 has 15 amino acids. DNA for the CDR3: TGTGCCAGCAGTTACAGGCTAGCGGGGTACAATGAGCAGTTCTTC. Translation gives CASSYRLAGYNEQFF.

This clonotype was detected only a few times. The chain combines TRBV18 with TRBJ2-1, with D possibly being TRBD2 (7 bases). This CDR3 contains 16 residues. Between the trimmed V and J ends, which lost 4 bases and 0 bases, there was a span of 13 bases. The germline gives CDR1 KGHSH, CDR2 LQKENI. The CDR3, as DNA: TGTGCCAGCTCACTAGGCGGGGGCCTCTCCTACAATGAGCAGTTCTTC. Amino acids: CASSLGGGLSYNEQFF.

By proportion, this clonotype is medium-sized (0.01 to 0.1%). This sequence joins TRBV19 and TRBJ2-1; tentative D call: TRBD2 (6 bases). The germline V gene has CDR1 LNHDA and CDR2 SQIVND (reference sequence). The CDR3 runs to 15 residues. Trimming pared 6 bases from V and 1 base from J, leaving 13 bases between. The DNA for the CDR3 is TGTGCCAGTAGCACCGACGGGGGATCCTACAATGAGCAGTTCTTC. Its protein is CASSTDGGSYNEQFF.

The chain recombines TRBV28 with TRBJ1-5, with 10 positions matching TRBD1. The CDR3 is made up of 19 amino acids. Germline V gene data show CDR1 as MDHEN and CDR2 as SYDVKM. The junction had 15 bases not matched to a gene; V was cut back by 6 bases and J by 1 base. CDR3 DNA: TGTGCCAGCAGCCCTTTGGACAGGGGGAAAGTTAAGAGCAATCAGCCCCAGCATTTT. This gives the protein CASSPLDRGKVKSNQPQHF.

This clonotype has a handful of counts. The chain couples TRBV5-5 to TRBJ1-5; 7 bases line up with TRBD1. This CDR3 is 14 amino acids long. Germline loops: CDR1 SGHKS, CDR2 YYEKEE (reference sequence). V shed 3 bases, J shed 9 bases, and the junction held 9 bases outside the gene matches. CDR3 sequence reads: CASSSTGPRGPQHF. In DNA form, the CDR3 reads TGTGCCAGCAGCTCGACAGGGCCCCGGGGGCCCCAGCATTTT.

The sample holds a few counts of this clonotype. In DNA form, the CDR3 reads TGTGCCAGCAGTTACGGGACAGGGGTGATTGAAAAACTGTTTTTT. Translating gives CASSYGTGVIEKLFF. The rearrangement uses TRBV6-5 and TRBJ1-4, with 10 bases matching TRBD1. CDR1 and CDR2 from the germline V gene are MNHEY and SVGAGI. CDR3 size: 15 residues. V shed 2 bases, J shed 7 bases, and the junction held 4 bases outside the gene matches.

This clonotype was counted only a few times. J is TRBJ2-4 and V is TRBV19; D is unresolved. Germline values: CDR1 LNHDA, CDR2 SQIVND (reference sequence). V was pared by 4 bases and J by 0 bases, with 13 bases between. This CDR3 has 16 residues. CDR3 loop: CASSTPELLAKNIQYF. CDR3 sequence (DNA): TGTGCCAGTAGTACCCCGGAATTATTAGCCAAAAACATTCAGTACTTC.

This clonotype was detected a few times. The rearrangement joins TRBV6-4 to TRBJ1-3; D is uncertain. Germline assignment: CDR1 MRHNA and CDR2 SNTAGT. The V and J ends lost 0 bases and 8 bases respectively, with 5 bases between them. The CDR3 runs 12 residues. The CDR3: CASSDSSDTIYF. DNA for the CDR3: TGTGCCAGCAGTGACTCCTCCGACACCATATATTTT.

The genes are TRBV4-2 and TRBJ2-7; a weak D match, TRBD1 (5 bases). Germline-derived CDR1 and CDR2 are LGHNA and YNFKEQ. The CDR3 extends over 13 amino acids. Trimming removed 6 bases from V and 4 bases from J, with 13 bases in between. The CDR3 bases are TGTGCCAGCAGTATTAGGGGCGAGTACGAGCAGTACTTC. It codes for CASSIRGEYEQYF.

CDR3 DNA sequence: TGTGCCAGCAGTGAAGGGGGACGCACTGAAGCTTTCTTT. Its translation is CASSEGGRTEAFF. This chain connects TRBV6-1 to TRBJ1-1, with D perhaps TRBD1 (5 bases). Germline CDR1 MNHNS, CDR2 SASEGT. The ends were cut back, 1 base at V and 4 bases at J, with 7 bases in the middle. This CDR3 is built from 13 residues.

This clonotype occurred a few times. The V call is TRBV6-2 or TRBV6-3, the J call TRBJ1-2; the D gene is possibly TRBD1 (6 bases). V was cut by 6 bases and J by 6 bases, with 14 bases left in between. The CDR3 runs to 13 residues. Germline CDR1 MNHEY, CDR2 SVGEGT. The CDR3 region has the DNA TGTGCCAGCAGAGCCGTGGGGGCGGATGGCTACACCTTC. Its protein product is CASRAVGADGYTF.

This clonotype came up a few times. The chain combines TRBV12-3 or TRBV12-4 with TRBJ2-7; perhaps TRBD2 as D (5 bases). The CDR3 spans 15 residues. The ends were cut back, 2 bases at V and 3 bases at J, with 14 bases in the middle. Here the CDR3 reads CASSLFAVDYYEQYF. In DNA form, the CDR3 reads TGTGCCAGCAGTTTATTTGCTGTAGACTACTACGAGCAGTACTTC.

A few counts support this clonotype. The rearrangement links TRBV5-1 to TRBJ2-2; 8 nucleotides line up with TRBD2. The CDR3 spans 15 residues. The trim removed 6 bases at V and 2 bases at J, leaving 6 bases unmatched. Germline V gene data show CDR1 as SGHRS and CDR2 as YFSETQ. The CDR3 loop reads CASTPAGGNTGELFF. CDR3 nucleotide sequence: TGCGCCAGCACCCCGGCGGGGGGTAACACCGGGGAGCTGTTTTTT.

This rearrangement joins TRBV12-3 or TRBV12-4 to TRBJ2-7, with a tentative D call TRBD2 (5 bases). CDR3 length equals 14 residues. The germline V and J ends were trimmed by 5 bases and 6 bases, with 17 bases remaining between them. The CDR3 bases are TGTGCCAGCAGTAGCGGACTCAGCGGAATCGAGCAGTACTTC. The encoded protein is CASSSGLSGIEQYF.

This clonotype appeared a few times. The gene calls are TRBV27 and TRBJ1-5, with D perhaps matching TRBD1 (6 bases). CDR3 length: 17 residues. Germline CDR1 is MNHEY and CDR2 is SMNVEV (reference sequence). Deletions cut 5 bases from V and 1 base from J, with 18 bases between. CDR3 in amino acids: CASSEGQIYGSNQPQHF. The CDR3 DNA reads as TGTGCCAGCAGTGAAGGACAGATATACGGGAGCAATCAGCCCCAGCATTTT.

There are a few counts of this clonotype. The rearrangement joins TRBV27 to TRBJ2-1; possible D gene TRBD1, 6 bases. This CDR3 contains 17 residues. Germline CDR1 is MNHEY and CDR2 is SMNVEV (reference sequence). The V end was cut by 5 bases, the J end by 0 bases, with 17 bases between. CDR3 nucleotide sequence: TGTGCCAGCAGTATCCAAGCCACAGGGAACTCCTACAATGAGCAGTTCTTC. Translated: CASSIQATGNSYNEQFF.

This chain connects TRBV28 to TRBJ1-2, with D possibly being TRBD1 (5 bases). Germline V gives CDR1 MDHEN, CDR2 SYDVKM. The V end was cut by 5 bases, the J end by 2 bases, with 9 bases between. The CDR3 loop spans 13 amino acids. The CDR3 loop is CASSPPGNYGYTF. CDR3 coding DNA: TGTGCCAGCAGTCCCCCAGGGAACTATGGCTACACCTTC.

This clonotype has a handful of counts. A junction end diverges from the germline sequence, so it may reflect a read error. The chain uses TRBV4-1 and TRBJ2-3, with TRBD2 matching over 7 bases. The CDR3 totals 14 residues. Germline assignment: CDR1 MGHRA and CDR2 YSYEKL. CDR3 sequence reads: CASNGGSWADTQYF. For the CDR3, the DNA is TGTGCCAGCAACGGGGGGTCGTGGGCAGATACGCAGTATTTT.

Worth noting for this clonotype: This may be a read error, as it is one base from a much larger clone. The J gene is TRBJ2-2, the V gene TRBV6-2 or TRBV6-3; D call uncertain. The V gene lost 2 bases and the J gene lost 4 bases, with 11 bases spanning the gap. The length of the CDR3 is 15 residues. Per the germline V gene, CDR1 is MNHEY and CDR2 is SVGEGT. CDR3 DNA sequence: TGTGCCAGCAGTTACACGACCCGGGCCACCGGGGAGCTGTTTTTT. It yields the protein CASSYTTRATGELFF.

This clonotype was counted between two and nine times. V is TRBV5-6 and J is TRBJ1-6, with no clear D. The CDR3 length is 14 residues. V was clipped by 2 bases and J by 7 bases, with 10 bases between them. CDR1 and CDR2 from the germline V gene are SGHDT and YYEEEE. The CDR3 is CASSFRDSNSPLHF. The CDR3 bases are TGTGCCAGCAGCTTCCGGGATTCAAATTCACCCCTCCACTTT.